The 2 T cell receptor beta chains below were found in one sample sequenced in a study of T cell repertoires in cytomegalovirus infection. One entry per CDR3 protein results from TCRdb running MiXCR on the reads. The sample lists hundreds of thousands of distinct CDR3 sequences, over 7.5% occurring once. Sequencing was done on a sample of PBMCs. The origin of the receptors is a human donor in good health (CMV status not recorded). Some clones in this sample may be carry-over from other donors' samples.

This clonotype was detected only a few times. The rearrangement joins TRBV20-1 to TRBJ2-2; 7 bases match TRBD1. J was trimmed by 4 bases and V by 8 bases; bases with no gene match: 7. This CDR3 spans 13 amino acids. Germline V gene sequence: CDR1 DFQATT, CDR2 SNEGSKA (reference sequence). DNA for the CDR3: TGCAGTTTAAGGGACAGTGTCACCGGGGAGCTGTTTTTT. Translated, it gives CSLRDSVTGELFF.

The chain uses TRBV12-3 or TRBV12-4 and TRBJ1-2; 10 bases agree with TRBD1. Trimming took 4 bases from V and 7 from J; bases not matched to a gene: 9. This CDR3 comprises 15 residues. DNA for the CDR3: TGTGCCAGCAGTTATAGCCGGACAGGGGGAGGTGGCTACACCTTC. Residues: CASSYSRTGGGGYTF.